A single T cell receptor (beta chain) is shown here with its context. Its target is not known. These data come from a study of tumor-infiltrating lymphocytes in primary liver carcinoma. Background on the study: Patients included men and women of 30 to 69 years.

Deletions cut 0 bases from V and 9 bases from J, with 15 bases between. Germline values: CDR1 MNHEY, CDR2 SVGAGI. This CDR3 comprises 15 residues. Study-wide findings and caveats: Representation across all five tumor regions was limited to only about 7.5-25% of top clones.

cDNA specific to TCR beta was made from 500 ng of total RNA, with a constant-region primer employed for priming. Sequencing libraries for TCR beta derived from three nested multiplex PCR rounds that used slightly modified ARM-PCR. The two initial PCR rounds, ten to eleven cycles each, used TRBV1-TRBV30 forward and C-beta reverse primers. TCRdb recomputed calls from the multiplex PCR reads with MiXCR, one row per CDR3 protein. The sample lists tens of thousands of distinct CDR3 sequences, around 82% occurring once. Co-extraction of RNA and DNA was performed on about 19-31 mg of unsorted bulk tissue. The receptor was derived from a man aged 35 to 55 with primary liver carcinoma and hepatitis B virus infection. Sequenced material: liver tumor tissue from sampling region 5. Regarding subset: tumor region T5, tumor centre. The chain has TRBV6-5 and TRBJ1-5; no firm D call. The CDR3 is CASSYSSGIYRPQHF. CDR3 DNA: TGTGCCAGCAGTTACTCGTCGGGTATCTATCGGCCCCAGCATTTT.